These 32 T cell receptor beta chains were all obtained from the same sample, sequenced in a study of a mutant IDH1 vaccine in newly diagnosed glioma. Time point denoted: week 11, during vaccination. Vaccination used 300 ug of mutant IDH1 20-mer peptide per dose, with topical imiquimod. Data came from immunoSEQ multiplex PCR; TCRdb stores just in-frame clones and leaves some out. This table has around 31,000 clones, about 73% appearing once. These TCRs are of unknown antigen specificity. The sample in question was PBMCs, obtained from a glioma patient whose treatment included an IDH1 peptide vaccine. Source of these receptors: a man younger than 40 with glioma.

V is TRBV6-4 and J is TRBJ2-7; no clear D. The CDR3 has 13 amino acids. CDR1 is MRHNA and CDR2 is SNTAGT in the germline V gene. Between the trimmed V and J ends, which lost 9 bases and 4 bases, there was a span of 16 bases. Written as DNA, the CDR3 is TGTGCCAGTCTCAGTCCCGTGGGTTACGAGCAGTACTTC. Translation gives CASLSPVGYEQYF.

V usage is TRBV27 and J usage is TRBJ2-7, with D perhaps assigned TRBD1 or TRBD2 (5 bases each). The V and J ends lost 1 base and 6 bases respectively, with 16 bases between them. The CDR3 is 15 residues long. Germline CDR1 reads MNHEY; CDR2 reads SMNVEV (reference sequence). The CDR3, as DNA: TGTGCCAGCAGTTTATGGGCAGGGAGCGGCCCCGAGCAGTACTTC. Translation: CASSLWAGSGPEQYF.

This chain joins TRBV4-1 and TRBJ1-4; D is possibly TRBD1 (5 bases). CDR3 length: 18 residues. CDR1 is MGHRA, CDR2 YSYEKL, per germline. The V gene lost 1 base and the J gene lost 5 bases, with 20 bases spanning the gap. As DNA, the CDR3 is TGCGCCAGCAGCCAAGGAGGCCGGGGGAACAGGTTGAATGAAAAACTGTTTTTT. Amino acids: CASSQGGRGNRLNEKLFF.

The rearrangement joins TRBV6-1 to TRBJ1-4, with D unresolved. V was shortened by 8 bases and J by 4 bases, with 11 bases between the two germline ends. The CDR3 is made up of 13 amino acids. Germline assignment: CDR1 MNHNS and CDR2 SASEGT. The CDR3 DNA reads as TGTGCCAGCGAGCTAGATTTTAATGAAAAACTGTTTTTT. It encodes CASELDFNEKLFF.

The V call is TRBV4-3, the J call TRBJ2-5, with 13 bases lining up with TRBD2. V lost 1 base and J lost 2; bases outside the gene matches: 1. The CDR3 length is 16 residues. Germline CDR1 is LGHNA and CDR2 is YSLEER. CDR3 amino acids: CASSQGTSGGQETQYF. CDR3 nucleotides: TGCGCCAGCAGCCAAGGGACTAGCGGGGGACAAGAGACCCAGTACTTC.

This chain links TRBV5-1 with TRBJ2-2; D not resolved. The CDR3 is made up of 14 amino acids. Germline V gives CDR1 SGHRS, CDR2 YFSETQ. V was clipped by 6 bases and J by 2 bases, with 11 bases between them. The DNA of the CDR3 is TGCGCCAGCACCTACGGACCCAACACCGGGGAGCTGTTTTTT. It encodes CASTYGPNTGELFF.

The CDR3 here is CASSGIISDTQYF. Written as DNA, the CDR3 is TGTGCCAGCAGTGGGATCATATCAGATACGCAGTATTTT. The V gene is TRBV6-1, the J gene TRBJ2-3; D is unresolved. Germline V gene lookup returns CDR1 MNHNS and CDR2 SASEGT. The CDR3 is made up of 13 amino acids. V lost 4 bases and J lost 4, with 9 bases in between.

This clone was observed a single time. CDR3 bases: TGTGCCAGCAGCGAACAGACCGGGGGACTAGCGGGAGCCAGGGAGACCCAGTACTTC. This sequence encodes CASSEQTGGLAGARETQYF. The chain recombines TRBV6-1 with TRBJ2-5; 14 nucleotides align to TRBD2. CDR1 MNHNS and CDR2 SASEGT come from the germline V gene. The CDR3 has 19 amino acids. J lost 5 bases, V lost 6 bases, and 17 bases had no gene match.

The CDR3, as DNA: TGTGCCAGCTCACCCTCGGTGAGGTCCCCCTACGAGCAGTACTTC. Translated, it gives CASSPSVRSPYEQYF. The chain employs TRBV18 and TRBJ2-7; D gene unclear. The length of the CDR3 is 15 residues. Germline lookup yields CDR1 KGHSH and CDR2 LQKENI. Trimming took off 3 bases at V and 2 bases at J, with 14 bases between the two ends.

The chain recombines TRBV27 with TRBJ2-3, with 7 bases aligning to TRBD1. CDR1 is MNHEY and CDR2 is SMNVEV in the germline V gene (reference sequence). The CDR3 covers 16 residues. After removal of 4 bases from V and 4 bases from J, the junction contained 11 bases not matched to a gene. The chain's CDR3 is CASSYGSGGYSDTQYF. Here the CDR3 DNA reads TGTGCCAGCAGTTACGGCTCAGGGGGATATTCAGATACGCAGTATTTT.

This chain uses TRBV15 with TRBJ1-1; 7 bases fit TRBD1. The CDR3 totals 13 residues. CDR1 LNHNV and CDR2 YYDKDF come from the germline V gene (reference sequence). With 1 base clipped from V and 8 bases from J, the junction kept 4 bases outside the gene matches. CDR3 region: CATSRGGTVEAFF. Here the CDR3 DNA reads TGTGCCACCAGCAGAGGAGGGACAGTGGAAGCTTTCTTT. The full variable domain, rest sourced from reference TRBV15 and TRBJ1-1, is DAMVIQNPRYQVTQFGKPVTLSCSQTLNHNVMYWYQQKSSQAPKLLFHYYDKDFNNEADTPDNFQSRRPNTSFCFLDIRSPGLGDTAMYLCATSRGGTVEAFFGQGTRLTVV.

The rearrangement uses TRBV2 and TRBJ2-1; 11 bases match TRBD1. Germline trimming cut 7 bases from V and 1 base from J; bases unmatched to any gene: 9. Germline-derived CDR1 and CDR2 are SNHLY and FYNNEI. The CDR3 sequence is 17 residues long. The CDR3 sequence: CASIRDRGLGSYNEQFF. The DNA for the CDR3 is TGTGCCAGCATCCGGGACAGGGGGTTGGGGTCCTACAATGAGCAGTTCTTC.

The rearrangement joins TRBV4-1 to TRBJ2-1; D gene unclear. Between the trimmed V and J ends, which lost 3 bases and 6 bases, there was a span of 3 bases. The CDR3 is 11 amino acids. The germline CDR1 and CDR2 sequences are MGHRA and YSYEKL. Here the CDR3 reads CASSQGNEQFF. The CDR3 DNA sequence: TGCGCCAGCAGCCAGGGCAATGAGCAGTTCTTC.

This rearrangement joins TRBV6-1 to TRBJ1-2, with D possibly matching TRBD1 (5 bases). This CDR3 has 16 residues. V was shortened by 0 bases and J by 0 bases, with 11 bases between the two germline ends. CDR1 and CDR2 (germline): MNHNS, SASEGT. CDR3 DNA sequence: TGTGCCAGCAGTGAAGCGCTAGGGGATCCTAACTATGGCTACACCTTC. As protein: CASSEALGDPNYGYTF.

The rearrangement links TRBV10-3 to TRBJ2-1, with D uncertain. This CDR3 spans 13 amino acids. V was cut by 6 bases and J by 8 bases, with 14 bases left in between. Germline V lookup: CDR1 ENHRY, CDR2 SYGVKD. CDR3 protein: CAIRAVSSDEQFF. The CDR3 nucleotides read TGTGCCATCAGGGCTGTCTCGAGCGATGAGCAGTTCTTC.

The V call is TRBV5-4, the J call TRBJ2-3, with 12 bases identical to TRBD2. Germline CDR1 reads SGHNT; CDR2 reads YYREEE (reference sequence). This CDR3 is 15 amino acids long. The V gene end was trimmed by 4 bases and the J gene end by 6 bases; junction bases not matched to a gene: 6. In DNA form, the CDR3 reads TGTGCCAGCAGCGGCTCTAGCGGGGGGGCCGATACGCAGTATTTT. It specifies CASSGSSGGADTQYF.

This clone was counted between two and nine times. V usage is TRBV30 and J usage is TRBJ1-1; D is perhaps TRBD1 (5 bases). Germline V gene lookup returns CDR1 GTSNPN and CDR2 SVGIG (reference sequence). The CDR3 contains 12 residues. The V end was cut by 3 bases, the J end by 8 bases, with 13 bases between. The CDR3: CAWSLRVVEAFF. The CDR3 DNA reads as TGTGCCTGGAGCCTCAGGGTAGTGGAAGCTTTCTTT.

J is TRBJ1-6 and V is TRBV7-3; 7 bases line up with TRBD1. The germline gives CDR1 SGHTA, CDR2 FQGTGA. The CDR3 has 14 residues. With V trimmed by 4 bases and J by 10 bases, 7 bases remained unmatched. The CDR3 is CASSSTGSRSPLHF. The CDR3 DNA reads TGTGCCAGCAGCTCGACAGGGTCGCGGTCACCCCTCCACTTT.

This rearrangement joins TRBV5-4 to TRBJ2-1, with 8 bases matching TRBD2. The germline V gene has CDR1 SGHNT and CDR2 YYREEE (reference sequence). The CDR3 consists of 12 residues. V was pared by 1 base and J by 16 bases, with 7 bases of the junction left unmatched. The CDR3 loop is CASSLRLAGLFF. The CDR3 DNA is TGTGCCAGCAGCTTGCGGCTAGCGGGCCTATTCTTC.

The CDR3 region has the DNA TGTGCCAGCAGCTTGAAGCTCGCCACAGGGGAACCCTATGGCTACACCTTC. Its translation: CASSLKLATGEPYGYTF. The genes are TRBV5-6 and TRBJ1-2; 7 bases agree with TRBD1. The CDR3 extends over 17 amino acids. V lost 1 base and J lost 4; bases outside the gene matches: 13. Germline CDR1 SGHDT, CDR2 YYEEEE.

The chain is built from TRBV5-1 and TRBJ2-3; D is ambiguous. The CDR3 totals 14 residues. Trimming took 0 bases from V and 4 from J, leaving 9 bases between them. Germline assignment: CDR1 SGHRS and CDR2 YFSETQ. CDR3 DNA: TGCGCCAGCAGCTTGGTTGCTAGTTCAGATACGCAGTATTTT. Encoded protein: CASSLVASSDTQYF.

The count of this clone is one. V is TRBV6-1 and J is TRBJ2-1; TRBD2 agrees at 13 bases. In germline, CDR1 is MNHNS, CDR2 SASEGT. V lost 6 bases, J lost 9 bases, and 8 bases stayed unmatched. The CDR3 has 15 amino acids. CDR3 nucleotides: TGTGCCAGCAGCTTCACTAGCGGGGGGGCATCTGAGCAGTTCTTC. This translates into CASSFTSGGASEQFF.

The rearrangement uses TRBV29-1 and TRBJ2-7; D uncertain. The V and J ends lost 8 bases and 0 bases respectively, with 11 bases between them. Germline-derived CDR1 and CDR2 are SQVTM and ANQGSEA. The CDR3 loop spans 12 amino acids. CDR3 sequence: CSTPESSYEQYF. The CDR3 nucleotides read TGCAGCACCCCAGAGAGCTCCTACGAGCAGTACTTC.

In DNA, the CDR3 is TGTGCCAGCAGCTTTGGGGCCGGCGGGAGGGCCGACACCGGGGAGCTGTTTTTT. It is translated as CASSFGAGGRADTGELFF. J is TRBJ2-2 and V is TRBV7-9; 9 positions match TRBD2. The V and J ends lost 3 bases and 3 bases, in that order; junction bases with no gene match: 11. Per germline, CDR1 SEHNR and CDR2 FQNEAQ (reference sequence). This CDR3 contains 18 residues.

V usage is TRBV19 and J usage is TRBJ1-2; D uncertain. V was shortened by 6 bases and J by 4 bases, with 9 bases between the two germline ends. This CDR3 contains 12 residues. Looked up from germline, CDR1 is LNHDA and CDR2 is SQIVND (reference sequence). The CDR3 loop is CASRSAAYGYTF. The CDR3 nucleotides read TGTGCCAGTAGATCGGCAGCCTATGGCTACACCTTC.

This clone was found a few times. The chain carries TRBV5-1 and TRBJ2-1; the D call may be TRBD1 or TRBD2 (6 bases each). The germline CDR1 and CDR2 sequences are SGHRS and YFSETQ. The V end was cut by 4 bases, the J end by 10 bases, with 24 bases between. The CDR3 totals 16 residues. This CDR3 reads CASSQGGGGRSGEQFF. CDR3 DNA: TGCGCCAGCAGCCAAGGAGGGGGAGGACGGAGCGGGGAGCAGTTCTTC.

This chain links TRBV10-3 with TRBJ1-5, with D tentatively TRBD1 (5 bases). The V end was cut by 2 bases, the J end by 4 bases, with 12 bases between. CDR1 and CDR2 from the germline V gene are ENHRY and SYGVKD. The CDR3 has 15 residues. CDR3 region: CAISEAVGGNQPQHF. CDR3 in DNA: TGTGCCATCAGTGAGGCAGTTGGGGGGAATCAGCCCCAGCATTTT.

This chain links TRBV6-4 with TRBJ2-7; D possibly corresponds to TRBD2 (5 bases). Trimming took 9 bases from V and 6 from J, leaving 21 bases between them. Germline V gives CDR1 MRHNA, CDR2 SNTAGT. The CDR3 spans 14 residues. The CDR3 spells CARIIGLLGPEQYF. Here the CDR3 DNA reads TGTGCCAGGATCATTGGACTTCTAGGTCCCGAGCAGTACTTC.

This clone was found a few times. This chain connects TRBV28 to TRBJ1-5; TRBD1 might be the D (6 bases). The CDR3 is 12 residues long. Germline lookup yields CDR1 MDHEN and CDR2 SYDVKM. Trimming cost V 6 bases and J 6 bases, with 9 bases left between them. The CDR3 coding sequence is TGTGCCAGCAGCTCCAGGGGTCAGCCCCAGCATTTT. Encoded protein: CASSSRGQPQHF.

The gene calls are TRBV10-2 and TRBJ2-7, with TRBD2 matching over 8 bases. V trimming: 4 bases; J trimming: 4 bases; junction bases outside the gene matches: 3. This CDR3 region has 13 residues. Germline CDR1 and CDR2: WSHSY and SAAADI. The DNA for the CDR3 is TGCGCCAGCAGTGCCAAGCGGGAGTACGAGCAGTACTTC. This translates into CASSAKREYEQYF.

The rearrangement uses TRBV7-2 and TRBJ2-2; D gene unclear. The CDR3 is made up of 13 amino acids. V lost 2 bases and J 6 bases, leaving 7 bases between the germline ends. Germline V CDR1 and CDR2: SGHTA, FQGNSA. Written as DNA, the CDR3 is TGTGCCAGCAGCTTATTTCTCGCCGGGGAGCTGTTTTTT. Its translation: CASSLFLAGELFF.

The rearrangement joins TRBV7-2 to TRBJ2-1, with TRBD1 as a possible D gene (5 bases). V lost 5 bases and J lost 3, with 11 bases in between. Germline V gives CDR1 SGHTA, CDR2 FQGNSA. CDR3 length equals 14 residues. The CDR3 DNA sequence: TGTGCCAGCAGCCCCGACAGTATCTACAATGAGCAGTTCTTC. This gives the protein CASSPDSIYNEQFF.